Listed below are T cell receptor beta chains from one sample, sequenced in a study of blood T cell repertoires in COVID-19. Produced via immunoSEQ multiplex PCR; TCRdb's table is partial and in-frame only. The data show 70,000 to 90,000 clones, with 88% seen just once and approximately 28% held by the top ten. Sample: peripheral blood. These receptors all stem from a man in his fifties with acute or convalescent COVID-19. Each CDR3 is given with its conserved first and last residue. Each record gives: D gene, clone size, V gene, J gene, CDR3 protein, CDR3 DNA. D genes are given only for firm matches. The listing skips clone size in some rows; elsewhere it reads once, few, many or a size class.

NA	NA	TRBV3-1/TRBV3-2	TRBJ1-4	CASTPGTNEKLFF	TGTGCCAGCACGCCGGGGACTAATGAAAAACTGTTTTTT
NA	NA	TRBV5-5	TRBJ1-4	CASSPREGLSEKLFF	TGTGCCAGCAGCCCCAGGGAGGGTTTGAGTGAAAAACTGTTTTTT
TRBD1	NA	TRBV14	TRBJ2-7	CASSQSQGTGRPYEQYF	TGTGCCAGCAGCCAATCTCAAGGGACAGGCCGCCCCTACGAGCAGTACTTC
TRBD1	NA	TRBV5-5	TRBJ2-7	CASSFRDSTYEQYF	TGTGCCAGCAGCTTCCGGGACAGTACCTACGAGCAGTACTTC
TRBD2	NA	TRBV19	TRBJ2-7	CASSTLAGVQTYEQYF	TGTGCCAGTAGTACATTAGCGGGGGTGCAAACCTACGAGCAGTACTTC
TRBD1	NA	TRBV2	TRBJ1-1	CATKQGEATEAFF	TGTGCCACCAAACAGGGGGAGGCCACTGAAGCTTTCTTT
TRBD2	NA	TRBV6-5	TRBJ2-5	CATKRDLQETQYF	TGTGCCACAAAGCGGGATCTACAAGAGACCCAGTACTTC
TRBD1	NA	TRBV10-3	TRBJ2-1	CATWGQGKGTGEQFF	TGTGCCACCTGGGGACAGGGGAAAGGCACAGGTGAGCAGTTCTTC
TRBD1	NA	TRBV25-1	TRBJ2-6	CASSEHRGKGGANVLTF	TGTGCCAGCAGTGAACACAGGGGAAAGGGTGGGGCCAACGTCCTGACTTTC
TRBD1	NA	TRBV6-5	TRBJ2-7	CASSYAATGGAYEQYF	TGTGCCAGCAGTTACGCCGCGACAGGGGGCGCGTACGAGCAGTACTTC
NA	NA	TRBV11-2	TRBJ1-1	CAVGRGQNTEAFF	TGTGCCGTCGGGAGGGGCCAAAACACTGAAGCTTTCTTT
NA	NA	TRBV5-1	TRBJ2-1	CASSLPYNEQFF	TGCGCCAGCAGCTTGCCGTACAATGAGCAGTTCTTC
TRBD1	NA	TRBV12-5	TRBJ1-4	CASGLSEQGSRKEKLFF	TGTGCTAGTGGTTTGTCCGAACAGGGGTCAAGGAAAGAAAAACTGTTTTTT
NA	NA	TRBV12-3/TRBV12-4	TRBJ2-7	CASSLGGALEQYF	TGTGCCAGCAGTTTAGGCGGGGCTCTTGAGCAGTACTTC
TRBD2	NA	TRBV19	TRBJ2-3	CASNIGLAGVSDTQYF	TGTGCCAGTAATATCGGACTAGCGGGGGTTTCGGATACGCAGTATTTT
NA	few	TRBV5-6	TRBJ1-6	CASSATGVTRPLHF	TGTGCCAGCAGCGCCACAGGAGTTACACGACCCCTCCACTTT
NA	NA	TRBV5-1	TRBJ1-6	CASSFEEGITNSPLHF	TGCGCCAGCAGCTTCGAGGAAGGCATTACGAATTCACCCCTCCACTTT
TRBD1	few	TRBV5-1	TRBJ2-2	CASSLAGGTGGTGELFF	TGCGCCAGCAGCTTGGCCGGGGGTACAGGGGGCACCGGGGAGCTGTTTTTT
NA	NA	TRBV6-6	TRBJ2-1	CASSYFLGGNEQFF	TGTGCCAGCAGTTACTTCCTGGGGGGAAATGAGCAGTTCTTC
TRBD2	NA	TRBV27	TRBJ2-3	CASSLSSGGTDTQYF	TGTGCCAGCAGTTTATCAAGCGGGGGGACAGATACGCAGTATTTT
TRBD1	NA	TRBV28	TRBJ2-7	CASSAPPGQEFYEQYF	TGTGCCAGCAGCGCTCCTCCGGGACAGGAGTTCTACGAGCAGTACTTC
TRBD1	NA	TRBV15	TRBJ1-3	CATSRDRGLSSGNTIYF	TGTGCCACCAGCAGGGACAGGGGGCTAAGCTCTGGAAACACCATATATTTT
NA	NA	TRBV18	TRBJ1-1	CASSPRTAWWTEAFF	TGTGCCAGCTCACCACGGACAGCCTGGTGGACTGAAGCTTTCTTT
TRBD2	NA	TRBV23-1	TRBJ2-3	CASSQGLAISTDTQYF	TGCGCCAGCAGTCAAGGACTAGCGATCAGCACAGATACGCAGTATTTT
NA	NA	TRBV27	TRBJ2-2	CASSSSLIGWGEELFF	TGTGCCAGCAGTTCAAGTTTAATTGGTTGGGGGGAGGAGCTGTTTTTT
TRBD1	NA	TRBV9	TRBJ2-1	CASSYRDSSYNEQFF	TGTGCCAGCAGCTACCGGGACAGCTCCTACAATGAGCAGTTCTTC
NA	once	TRBV30	TRBJ1-3	CAWSVPGVHGNTIYF	TGTGCCTGGAGTGTACCAGGGGTTCATGGAAACACCATATATTTT
NA	NA	TRBV19	TRBJ1-1	CASSMGLLNTEAFF	TGTGCCAGTAGTATGGGGCTGTTGAACACTGAAGCTTTCTTT
NA	NA	TRBV27	TRBJ2-3	CASSLSLSTDTQYF	TGTGCCAGCAGTTTATCTCTAAGCACAGATACGCAGTATTTT
NA	NA	TRBV2	TRBJ2-2	CASRTDITNTGELFF	TGTGCCAGCAGGACAGACATTACGAACACCGGGGAGCTGTTTTTT
NA	NA	TRBV9	TRBJ1-6	CASSLQGRNSPLHF	TGTGCCAGCAGCTTACAGGGCAGGAATTCACCCCTCCACTTT
NA	NA	TRBV25-1	TRBJ2-2	CASSEWRGEAGELFF	TGTGCCAGCAGTGAATGGCGGGGCGAGGCCGGGGAGCTGTTTTTT
TRBD1	NA	TRBV5-1	TRBJ2-1	CASSWLTGVNEQFF	TGCGCCAGCAGCTGGTTGACAGGGGTGAATGAGCAGTTCTTC
NA	NA	TRBV7-7	TRBJ1-6	CASSPSSPLHF	TGTGCCAGCAGCCCCTCGTCACCCCTCCACTTT
NA	NA	TRBV12-5	TRBJ2-2	CATRPTANTGELFF	TGTGCTACCCGACCGACAGCGAACACCGGGGAGCTGTTTTTT
TRBD1	NA	TRBV19	TRBJ1-2	CASSIGQAYRGYTF	TGTGCCAGTAGTATTGGACAGGCCTATCGGGGCTACACCTTC
TRBD1	NA	TRBV11-2	TRBJ1-5	CASSDRGSNQPQHF	TGTGCCAGCAGCGACAGGGGTAGCAATCAGCCCCAGCATTTT
TRBD1	once	TRBV29-1	TRBJ1-2	CSTRQGTDYGYTF	TGCAGCACTAGACAGGGGACGGACTATGGCTACACCTTC
TRBD1	NA	TRBV5-4	TRBJ2-7	CASSIRDRAIYEQYF	TGTGCCAGCAGCATCCGGGACAGGGCGATCTACGAGCAGTACTTC
TRBD2	NA	TRBV27	TRBJ2-1	CASSGGENEQFF	TGTGCCAGCAGCGGGGGGGAAAATGAGCAGTTCTTC